This TCR beta chain was recorded in a study of cytomegalovirus exposure and HLA in healthy donors. General study results and limits: Within an earlier analysis, most TCR beta V segments proved productive either about 90% or about 30% of the time.

In regard to this clone: The antigen remains unidentified.

Germline CDR1 WSHSY, CDR2 SAAADI. The V end lost 6 bases, the J end lost 4 bases, and 9 bases lay between the germline ends. This CDR3 has 12 residues. PCR involved 60 Vbeta and 13 Jbeta primers. Clones were read by immunoSEQ multiplex PCR, and TCRdb kept only the in-frame ones, dropping some. The table records fewer than 150,000 clones, around 83% of them present only once. The rearrangement uses TRBV10-2 and TRBJ1-2; D might be TRBD1 (6 bases). The origin of this receptor is a man aged 40-49 years in good health and CMV-seropositive. The sample comprised PBMCs. In DNA form, the CDR3 reads TGCGCCAGCAGGCAGGACAGCTATGGCTACACCTTC. Residues: CASRQDSYGYTF.